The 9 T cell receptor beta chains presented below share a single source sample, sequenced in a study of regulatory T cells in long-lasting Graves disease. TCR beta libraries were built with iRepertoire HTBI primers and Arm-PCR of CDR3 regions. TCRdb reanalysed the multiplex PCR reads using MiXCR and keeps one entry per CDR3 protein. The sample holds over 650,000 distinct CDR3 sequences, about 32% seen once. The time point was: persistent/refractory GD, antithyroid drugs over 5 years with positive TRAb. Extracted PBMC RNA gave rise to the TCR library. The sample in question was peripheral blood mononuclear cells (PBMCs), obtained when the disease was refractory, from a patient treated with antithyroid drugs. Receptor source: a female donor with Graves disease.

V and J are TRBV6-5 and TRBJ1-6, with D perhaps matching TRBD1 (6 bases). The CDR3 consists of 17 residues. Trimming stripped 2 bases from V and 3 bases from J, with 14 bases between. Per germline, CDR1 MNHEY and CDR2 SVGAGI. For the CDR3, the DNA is TGTGCCAGCAGTTACACCGACAGAGGGGGCTATAATTCACCCCTCCACTTT. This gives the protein CASSYTDRGGYNSPLHF.

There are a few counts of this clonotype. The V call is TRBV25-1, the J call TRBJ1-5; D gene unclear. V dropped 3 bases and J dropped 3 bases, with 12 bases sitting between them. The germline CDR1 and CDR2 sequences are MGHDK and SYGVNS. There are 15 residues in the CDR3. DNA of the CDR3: TGTGCCAGCAGTGATTCCGGAAGGGTCAATCAGCCCCAGCATTTT. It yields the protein CASSDSGRVNQPQHF.

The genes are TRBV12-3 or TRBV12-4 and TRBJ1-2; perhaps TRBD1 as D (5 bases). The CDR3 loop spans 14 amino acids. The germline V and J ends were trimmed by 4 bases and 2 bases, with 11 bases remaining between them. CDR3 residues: CASSSETANYGYTF. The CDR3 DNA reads TGTGCCAGCAGTTCAGAGACAGCAAACTATGGCTACACCTTC.

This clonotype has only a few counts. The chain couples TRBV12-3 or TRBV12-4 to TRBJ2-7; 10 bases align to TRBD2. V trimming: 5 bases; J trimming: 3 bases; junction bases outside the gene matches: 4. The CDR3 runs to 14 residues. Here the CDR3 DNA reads TGTGCCAGCAGTCCCTGGACTAGCGGCTACGAGCAGTACTTC. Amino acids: CASSPWTSGYEQYF.

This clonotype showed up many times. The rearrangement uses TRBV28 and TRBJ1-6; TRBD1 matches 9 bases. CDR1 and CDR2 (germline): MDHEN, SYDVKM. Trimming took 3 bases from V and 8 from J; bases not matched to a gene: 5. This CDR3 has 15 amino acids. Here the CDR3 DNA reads TGTGCCAGCAGTTTCCGGGACAGGGTTTATTCACCCCTCCACTTT. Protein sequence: CASSFRDRVYSPLHF.

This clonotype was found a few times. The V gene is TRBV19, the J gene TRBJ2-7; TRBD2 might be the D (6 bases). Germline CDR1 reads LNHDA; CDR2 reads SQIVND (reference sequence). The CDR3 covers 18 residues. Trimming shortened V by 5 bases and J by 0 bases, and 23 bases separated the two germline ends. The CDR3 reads CASSVRRGLDTDSYEQYF. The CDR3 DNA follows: TGTGCCAGTAGTGTTAGGAGGGGTCTGGACACCGACTCCTACGAGCAGTACTTC.

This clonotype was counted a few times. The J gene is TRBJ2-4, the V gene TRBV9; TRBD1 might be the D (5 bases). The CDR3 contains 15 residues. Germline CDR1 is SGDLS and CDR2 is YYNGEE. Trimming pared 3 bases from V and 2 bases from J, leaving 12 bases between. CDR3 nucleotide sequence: TGTGCCAGCAGCGCCACGGACACCACCAAAAACATTCAGTACTTC. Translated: CASSATDTTKNIQYF.

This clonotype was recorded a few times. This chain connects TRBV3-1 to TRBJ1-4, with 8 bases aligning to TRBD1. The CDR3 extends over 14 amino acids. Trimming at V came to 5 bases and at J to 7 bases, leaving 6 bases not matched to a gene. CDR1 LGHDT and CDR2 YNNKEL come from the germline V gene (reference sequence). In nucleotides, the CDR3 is TGTGCCAGCAGCGCCCGACAGGGGTTTGAAAAACTGTTTTTT. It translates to CASSARQGFEKLFF.

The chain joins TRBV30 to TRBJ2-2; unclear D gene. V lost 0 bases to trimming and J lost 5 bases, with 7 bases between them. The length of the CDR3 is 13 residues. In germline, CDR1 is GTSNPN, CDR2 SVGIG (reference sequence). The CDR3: CAWSVIRTGELFF. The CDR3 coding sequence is TGTGCCTGGAGTGTAATACGGACCGGGGAGCTGTTTTTT.